The entry below gives a single T cell receptor beta chain sequence along with its context. This clonotype was recorded a few times. Its antigen remains unidentified. Base quality data are lacking; no much larger clone is found one base away. These data are taken from a study of patients and donors after allogeneic stem cell transplantation (dated by TCRdb to about 2020). V loses 5 bases of germline sequence and J loses 1 base, and the interval between the two ends is 13 bases. From the cysteine up to the phenylalanine, the CDR3 has a length of 15 residues. Of the read, only the CDR3 DNA is kept; its 45 bases are in frame from base 1. Per the germline V gene (reference sequence), LNHDA is the CDR1 and SQIVND is the CDR2. Preparation of the library involved RT-PCR. TCRdb records NextSeq 550 as the sequencer. TCRdb handled the public reads itself, with Q25 trimming in fastp and clone calling in MiXCR, and kept productive beta chains. Here each entry gathers all rows of one CDR3 protein and keeps the most common genes and DNA. A total of some 960,000 distinct CDR3 sequences appear in this sample, approximately 18% of them only once. The ten top clones hold around 6% of the sample.

The V gene is TRBV19 and the J gene is TRBJ2-3, with the D call perhaps TRBD1 or TRBD2, each one matching 6 bases. The sequenced material came from blood, either unsorted or a sorted T cell fraction (not recorded which). This TCR derives from a human donor who was either an allogeneic HSCT recipient or a stem cell or donor lymphocyte infusion donor (not recorded which). It is not recorded whose cells these are; they may come from a transplant donor. The CDR3 loop reads CASSQRRGGTDTQYF. Read as DNA, the sequence is TGTGCCAGTAGTCAAAGGAGGGGGGGCACAGATACGCAGTATTTT.